The 27 T cell receptor beta chains below all came from one sample that was sequenced in a study of blood T cell repertoires in COVID-19. Method: immunoSEQ multiplex PCR; TCRdb's copy keeps in-frame clones and lacks some. The sample shows about 170,000 clones, 74% of them seen only once. The sequencing sample was made of peripheral blood. Receptors originate from a woman of 80 years or more with acute or convalescent COVID-19.

On this clone: The same CDR3 arises from other DNA sequences in this sample as well. This chain joins TRBV6-4 and TRBJ2-2, with D tentatively TRBD2 (6 bases). Trimming pared 2 bases from V and 5 bases from J, leaving 12 bases between. The CDR3 spans 15 residues. Per germline, CDR1 MRHNA and CDR2 SNTAGT. CDR3 sequence: CASSDGQGGTGELFF. In DNA, the CDR3 is TGTGCCAGCAGTGACGGTCAGGGAGGTACCGGGGAGCTGTTTTTT.

V gene TRBV10-3 combines with J gene TRBJ2-7; no definite D call. V gave up 0 bases and J gave up 6 bases, with 6 bases separating them. The CDR3 runs 12 residues. CDR1 is ENHRY, CDR2 SYGVKD, per germline. CDR3 in DNA: TGTGCCATCAGTGAGTCCCGAGGCGAGCAGTACTTC. Its translation is CAISESRGEQYF.

The table lists this clone with a few counts. The chain carries TRBV7-2 and TRBJ1-2, with 9 bases aligning to TRBD1. V gave up 5 bases and J gave up 7 bases; unmatched junction bases: 11. Germline-derived CDR1 and CDR2 are SGHTA and FQGNSA. The CDR3 spans 15 residues. Here the CDR3 DNA reads TGTGCCAGCAGCACGCCCGGGACAGGGCGAAGTGGCTACACCTTC. It translates to CASSTPGTGRSGYTF.

The CDR3 here is CASSDRVAGNTIYF. In DNA, the CDR3 is TGTGCCAGCAGCGACAGGGTAGCTGGAAACACCATATATTTT. The V call is TRBV9, the J call TRBJ1-3; TRBD1 is a possible D gene (6 bases). The CDR3 runs 14 residues. The V gene lost 3 bases and the J gene lost 2 bases, with 9 bases spanning the gap. CDR1 SGDLS and CDR2 YYNGEE come from the germline V gene.

This chain links TRBV7-8 with TRBJ2-3, with 9 nucleotides matching TRBD2. V dropped 7 bases and J dropped 3; count of bases not matched to a gene: 8. This CDR3 contains 15 residues. Germline CDR1 SGHVS, CDR2 FQNEAQ. The CDR3 sequence is CASTYSGSATDTQYF. The CDR3 DNA sequence: TGTGCCAGCACCTATAGCGGGAGCGCGACAGATACGCAGTATTTT.

V and J are TRBV28 and TRBJ2-6; 7 bases map to TRBD1. From germline, CDR1 is MDHEN and CDR2 SYDVKM. With V trimmed by 2 bases and J by 1 base, 2 bases remained unmatched. CDR3 length: 16 residues. The CDR3 DNA follows: TGTGCCAGCAGTTTACTGGGACAGTCTGGGGCCAACGTCCTGACTTTC. It is translated as CASSLLGQSGANVLTF.

This sequence joins TRBV5-1 and TRBJ1-1; 11 bases fit TRBD1. There are 17 residues in the CDR3. The trim removed 4 bases at V and 2 bases at J, leaving 10 bases unmatched. Germline V gene lookup returns CDR1 SGHRS and CDR2 YFSETQ. The CDR3 DNA sequence: TGCGCCAGCAGCCTGGGTCCCGGACAGGGGGCAAACACTGAAGCTTTCTTT. Translated: CASSLGPGQGANTEAFF.

V gene TRBV28 combines with J gene TRBJ1-1; D call uncertain. This CDR3 has 14 residues. Germline V gene lookup returns CDR1 MDHEN and CDR2 SYDVKM. V was cut by 1 base and J by 6 bases, with 12 bases left in between. CDR3 in amino acids: CASSLLTQVPEAFF. The CDR3 DNA reads as TGTGCCAGCAGTTTATTAACCCAGGTCCCTGAAGCTTTCTTT.

In its sample, this clone was seen a few times. V usage is TRBV6-1 and J usage is TRBJ2-1; 7 bases fit TRBD1. Germline V gives CDR1 MNHNS, CDR2 SASEGT. V gave up 3 bases and J gave up 7 bases; unmatched junction bases: 9. There are 15 residues in the CDR3. The CDR3 DNA follows: TGTGCCAGCAGTGAGTTGGACAGGAATTTGAATGAGCAGTTCTTC. This codes for CASSELDRNLNEQFF.

This clone has more than one count but fewer than ten. The V gene is TRBV28, the J gene TRBJ1-4, with 9 bases fitting TRBD1. The J segment lost 7 bases and the V segment lost 4 bases, leaving 7 bases of the junction unmatched. Germline CDR1 and CDR2: MDHEN and SYDVKM. The CDR3 length is 15 residues. Here the CDR3 reads CASSSQQGASEKLFF. CDR3 bases: TGTGCCAGCAGTTCCCAACAGGGGGCGAGTGAAAAACTGTTTTTT.

This chain connects TRBV30 to TRBJ2-1; 7 positions agree with TRBD1. Germline V gives CDR1 GTSNPN, CDR2 SVGIG (reference sequence). The J segment lost 7 bases and the V segment lost 2 bases, leaving 2 bases of the junction unmatched. The CDR3 has 12 amino acids. CDR3 nucleotide sequence: TGTGCCTGGAGTCCAGGGGGTAATGAGCAGTTCTTC. It is translated as CAWSPGGNEQFF. Together with reference TRBV30 and TRBJ2-1, the CDR3 gives the full variable domain: SQTIHQWPATLVQPVGSPLSLECTVEGTSNPNLYWYRQAAGRGLQLLFYSVGIGQISSEVPQNLSASRPQDRQFILSSKKLLLSDSGFYLCAWSPGGNEQFFGPGTRLTVL.

The chain recombines TRBV19 with TRBJ1-5; D call uncertain. The V end was cut by 4 bases, the J end by 2 bases, with 12 bases between. The CDR3 length is 15 residues. Germline CDR1 is LNHDA and CDR2 is SQIVND (reference sequence). DNA of the CDR3: TGTGCCAGTAGTACATCACCCCCGGGCAATCAGCCCCAGCATTTT. The encoded protein is CASSTSPPGNQPQHF.

The chain couples TRBV19 to TRBJ2-7, with TRBD2 matching 8 bases. Germline V gene sequence: CDR1 LNHDA, CDR2 SQIVND (reference sequence). The junction had 13 bases not matched to a gene; V was cut back by 7 bases and J by 2 bases. CDR3 length: 16 amino acids. The CDR3 loop is CASTTGSGRATYEQYF. In DNA, the CDR3 is TGTGCCAGTACCACGGGCAGCGGGAGAGCCACCTACGAGCAGTACTTC.

The chain couples TRBV5-1 to TRBJ1-2; the D gene is possibly TRBD1 (5 bases). V lost 2 bases, J lost 2 bases, and 7 bases lay in between. Germline CDR1 SGHRS, CDR2 YFSETQ. This CDR3 has 13 amino acids. The CDR3 region is CASSFGQNYGYTF. The CDR3 DNA sequence: TGCGCCAGCAGCTTCGGACAAAACTATGGCTACACCTTC. Variable domain in full (rest from reference TRBV5-1 and TRBJ1-2): KAGVTQTPRYLIKTRGQQVTLSCSPISGHRSVSWYQQTPGQGLQFLFEYFSETQRNKGNFPGRFSGRQFSNSRSEMNVSTLELGDSALYLCASSFGQNYGYTFGSGTRLTVV.

The genes are TRBV3-1 (or the pseudogene TRBV3-2) and TRBJ1-4, with D perhaps TRBD1 (5 bases). This CDR3 has 14 residues. Germline loops: CDR1 LGHDT, CDR2 YNNKEL (reference sequence). V lost 4 bases and J 6 bases, leaving 12 bases between the germline ends. Written as DNA, the CDR3 is TGTGCCAGCAGCCCCCAGGGACTCCATGAAAAACTGTTTTTT. This sequence encodes CASSPQGLHEKLFF.

This rearrangement joins TRBV24-1 to TRBJ2-1, with 9 positions matching TRBD1. The trim removed 10 bases at V and 10 bases at J, leaving 10 bases unmatched. The germline V gene has CDR1 KGHDR and CDR2 SFDVKD. The CDR3 extends over 13 amino acids. The CDR3: CATRPGQGGEQFF. The CDR3 nucleotides read TGTGCCACTCGGCCGGGACAGGGTGGGGAGCAGTTCTTC.

The chain is built from TRBV3-1 (or the pseudogene TRBV3-2) and TRBJ2-7; 14 bases are shared with TRBD2. CDR1 LGHDT and CDR2 YNNKEL come from the germline V gene (reference sequence). This CDR3 spans 16 amino acids. J gave up 3 bases and V 4 bases, and 5 bases lay outside the gene matches. CDR3 sequence reads: CASSRPGLAGDYEQYF. Here the CDR3 DNA reads TGTGCCAGCAGCCGCCCGGGACTAGCGGGGGACTACGAGCAGTACTTC.

V is TRBV10-1 and J is TRBJ2-7; D perhaps matches TRBD2 (5 bases). With 4 bases removed from V and 1 base from J, the gap between germline ends came to 11 bases. From germline, CDR1 is WNHNN and CDR2 SYGVQD (reference sequence). The CDR3 loop spans 14 amino acids. Written as DNA, the CDR3 is TGCGCCAGCAGTGCCCAGCGGTTATCCTACGAGCAGTACTTC. Translation: CASSAQRLSYEQYF.

Points on this clone: The sample contains more than one DNA sequence encoding this CDR3. J is TRBJ1-2 and V is TRBV18; 9 bases agree with TRBD1. Germline assignment: CDR1 KGHSH and CDR2 LQKENI. Trimming took 3 bases from V and 2 from J; bases not matched to a gene: 4. The CDR3 length is 15 residues. The CDR3 region has the DNA TGTGCCAGCTCACCCCCCGGGACAGGGAACTATGGCTACACCTTC. Translated: CASSPPGTGNYGYTF.

This clone was found a few times. This rearrangement joins TRBV11-2 to TRBJ2-5; a weak D match, TRBD1 (6 bases). The CDR3 has 15 amino acids. The V end lost 5 bases, the J end lost 5 bases, and 18 bases lay between the germline ends. Germline V gene lookup returns CDR1 SGHAT and CDR2 FQNNGV. The DNA for the CDR3 is TGTGCCAGCAGCCCTCAACAGGGTTTGGGGGAGACCCAGTACTTC. This codes for CASSPQQGLGETQYF.

The chain links TRBV6-5 to TRBJ1-2, with 8 bases fitting TRBD1. Per the germline V gene, CDR1 is MNHEY and CDR2 is SVGAGI. Losses at the gene ends were 5 bases for V and 3 bases for J; bases not matched to a gene: 5. The CDR3 has 14 residues. This chain's CDR3 is CASSRTGSHYGYTF. The CDR3 DNA sequence: TGTGCCAGCAGTCGGACAGGGTCCCACTATGGCTACACCTTC.

This clone was seen a single time. The CDR3, as DNA: TGTGCCAGCAGCTTAGTTCTCGACGGGGAGCAGTTCTTC. This translates into CASSLVLDGEQFF. The V and J genes are TRBV11-2 and TRBJ2-1, with D unresolved. V was pared by 1 base and J by 10 bases, with 11 bases between. Germline loops: CDR1 SGHAT, CDR2 FQNNGV. The CDR3 is 13 amino acids.

The J gene is TRBJ2-3, the V gene TRBV19; 10 bases line up with TRBD1. J gave up 4 bases and V 8 bases, and 6 bases lay outside the gene matches. The CDR3 loop spans 14 amino acids. Germline values: CDR1 LNHDA, CDR2 SQIVND (reference sequence). The CDR3, as DNA: TGTGCCAGTGGGGACAGGGGTCGGTCAGATACGCAGTATTTT. Amino acid sequence: CASGDRGRSDTQYF.

This rearrangement joins TRBV28 to TRBJ2-1, with D tentatively TRBD1 (5 bases). Trimming took 5 bases from V and 4 from J, leaving 15 bases between them. The V gene's germline CDR1 is MDHEN and CDR2 SYDVKM. The CDR3 totals 15 residues. CDR3 DNA sequence: TGTGCCAGCAGTGGGCCAAGGGGCGCTTACAATGAGCAGTTCTTC. Its translation: CASSGPRGAYNEQFF.

This sequence joins TRBV13 and TRBJ2-3; 7 positions agree with TRBD2. V shed 2 bases and J 3 bases; nucleotides not matched to a gene: 5. The germline V gene has CDR1 PRHDT and CDR2 FYEKMQ (reference sequence). The CDR3 has 15 amino acids. The CDR3 DNA reads TGTGCCAGCAGCTTATGGTCTAGCGGAACAGATACGCAGTATTTT. Protein sequence: CASSLWSSGTDTQYF.

This clone was picked up many times. The DNA for the CDR3 is TGTGCCAGCAGTTCAACCCCTGACAGTTTTAATGAAAAACTGTTTTTT. Translation: CASSSTPDSFNEKLFF. The chain uses TRBV27 and TRBJ1-4, with D maybe TRBD1 (5 bases). The germline V and J ends were trimmed by 4 bases and 4 bases, with 16 bases remaining between them. Germline CDR1 reads MNHEY; CDR2 reads SMNVEV (reference sequence). CDR3 length: 16 amino acids.

CDR3 loop: CASRRGQNQETQYF. The DNA for the CDR3 is TGTGCCAGCAGGAGGGGACAAAACCAAGAGACCCAGTACTTC. The V call is TRBV27, the J call TRBJ2-5; the D gene is possibly TRBD1 (6 bases). The CDR3 loop spans 14 amino acids. Trimming took off 6 bases at V and 0 bases at J, with 11 bases between the two ends. Germline loops: CDR1 MNHEY, CDR2 SMNVEV (reference sequence).